The rows below give T cell receptor beta chains drawn from one sample of a study of blood T cell repertoires in COVID-19. TCRdb's copy holds only in-frame clones and misses some; the assay was immunoSEQ multiplex PCR. The sample yields under 90,000 clones, about 80% seen once. Sequences were obtained from peripheral blood. The receptors shown here come from a human donor in a cohort sampled during active COVID-19. The CDR3 runs from the conserved cysteine through the conserved F or W. A D gene is named only where the DNA matches it firmly. Clone size is stated in some rows and not others, as once, few, many or a class when expanded.

size	V	D	J	CDR3	DNA
.	TRBV5-1	TRBD1	TRBJ1-1	CASSLTGGAGEAFF	TGCGCCAGCAGCTTGACAGGGGGCGCGGGTGAAGCTTTCTTT
.	TRBV5-5	.	TRBJ2-6	CASSLDGLALSGANVLTF	TGTGCCAGCAGCTTGGATGGCCTCGCCCTCTCTGGGGCCAACGTCCTGACTTTC
once	TRBV9	TRBD2	TRBJ2-1	CASSVGLAGEMSRYTEQFF	TGTGCCAGCAGCGTAGGGCTAGCGGGAGAAATGTCCCGTTACACTGAGCAGTTCTTC
.	TRBV5-1	TRBD1	TRBJ1-1	CASSPQGGNTEAFF	TGCGCCAGCAGCCCGCAGGGGGGGAACACTGAAGCTTTCTTT
.	TRBV19	TRBD2	TRBJ2-1	CASGTRNNEQFF	TGTGCCAGCGGGACTAGAAACAATGAGCAGTTCTTC
.	TRBV7-9	.	TRBJ1-4	CASSPPTTTNEKLFF	TGTGCCAGCAGCCCCCCGACAACAACTAATGAAAAACTGTTTTTT
.	TRBV5-1	TRBD1	TRBJ2-7	CASSRDSFYEQYF	TGCGCCAGCAGCCGGGACAGTTTCTACGAGCAGTACTTC
.	TRBV4-1	TRBD1	TRBJ2-1	CASSQEEGTGSFSEQFF	TGCGCCAGCAGCCAAGAAGAAGGGACAGGGAGCTTTTCTGAGCAGTTCTTC
few	TRBV2	.	TRBJ1-4	CATERGGSEKLFF	TGTGCCACCGAGAGGGGCGGGAGTGAAAAACTGTTTTTT
.	TRBV7-2	.	TRBJ1-2	CASSPRRGDGYTF	TGTGCCAGCAGTCCCCGCCGGGGTGATGGCTACACCTTC
once	TRBV21-1	.	TRBJ1-3	CASSKGEWQGPNTIYF	TGTGCCAGCAGCAAAGGCGAGTGGCAGGGCCCGAACACCATATATTTT
.	TRBV7-9	TRBD2	TRBJ2-5	CASSRPILAGGETQYF	TGTGCCAGCAGCCGACCTATACTAGCGGGAGGGGAGACCCAGTACTTC
.	TRBV7-9	.	TRBJ2-5	CASSRNPGQLQETQYF	TGTGCCAGCAGCCGCAATCCGGGACAATTACAAGAGACCCAGTACTTC